This TCR beta chain stems from a study of shared clonotypes between healthy human individuals. Deep-level running was used for the assay. TCRdb's table, derived via immunoSEQ multiplex PCR, lists solely in-frame clones and lacks some. There are roughly 640,000 clones in the sample; more than 95% occur only once, and roughly 0.055% lies in the top ten. Study-wide results and limits: Investigators collected only blood, and repertoires in tissues likely differ.

As concerns this clone: Its cognate antigen is unknown.

The germline V gene has CDR1 LNHNV and CDR2 YYDKDF (reference sequence). V dropped 5 bases and J dropped 2 bases, with 16 bases sitting between them. The CDR3 contains 15 residues. Those who donated, Caucasian adults without exception, all lived in Nashville, Tennessee. Researchers partitioned CD4+ cells into CD45RA+ naive and CD45RA-negative memory subsets. What was sequenced was naive CD4+ T cells sorted from blood. The subset here: CD45RA+ positively selected. This clonotype was obtained from a woman aged 30 to 39 in good health. J is TRBJ2-7 and V is TRBV15; D is perhaps TRBD2 (5 bases). The CDR3 protein is CATSSRPLEAYEQYF. The CDR3 region has the DNA TGTGCCACCAGCTCCCGACCTTTGGAGGCCTACGAGCAGTACTTC.